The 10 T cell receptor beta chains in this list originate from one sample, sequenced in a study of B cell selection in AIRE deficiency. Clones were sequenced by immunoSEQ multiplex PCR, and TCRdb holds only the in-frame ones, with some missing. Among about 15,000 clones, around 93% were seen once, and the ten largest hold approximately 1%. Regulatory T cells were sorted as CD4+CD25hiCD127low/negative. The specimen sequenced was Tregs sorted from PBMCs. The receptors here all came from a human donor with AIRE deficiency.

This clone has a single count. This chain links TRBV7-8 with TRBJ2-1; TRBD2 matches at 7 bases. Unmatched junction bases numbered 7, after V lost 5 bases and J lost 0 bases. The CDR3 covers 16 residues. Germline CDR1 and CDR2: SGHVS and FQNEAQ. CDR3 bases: TGTGCCAGCAGCCGAAAACTAGCGACCTCCTACAATGAGCAGTTCTTC. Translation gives CASSRKLATSYNEQFF.

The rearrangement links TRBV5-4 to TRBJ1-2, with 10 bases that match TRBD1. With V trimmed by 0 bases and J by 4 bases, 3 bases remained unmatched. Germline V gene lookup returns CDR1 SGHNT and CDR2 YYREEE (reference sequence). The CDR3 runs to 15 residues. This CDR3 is CASSLVTGGFYGYTF. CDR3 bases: TGTGCCAGCAGCTTGGTGACAGGGGGCTTCTATGGCTACACCTTC.

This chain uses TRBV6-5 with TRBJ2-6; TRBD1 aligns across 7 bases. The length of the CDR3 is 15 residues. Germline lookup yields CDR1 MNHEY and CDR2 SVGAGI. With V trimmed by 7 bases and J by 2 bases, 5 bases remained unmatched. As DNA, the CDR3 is TGTGCCAGCAATTCAGGGGGTCCTGGGGCCAACGTCCTGACTTTC. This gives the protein CASNSGGPGANVLTF.

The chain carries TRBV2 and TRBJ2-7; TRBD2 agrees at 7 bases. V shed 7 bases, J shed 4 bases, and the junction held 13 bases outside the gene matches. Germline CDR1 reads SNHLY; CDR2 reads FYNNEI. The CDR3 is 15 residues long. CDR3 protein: CASTTEGRALYEQYF. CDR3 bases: TGTGCCAGCACTACGGAAGGGAGGGCCCTGTACGAGCAGTACTTC.

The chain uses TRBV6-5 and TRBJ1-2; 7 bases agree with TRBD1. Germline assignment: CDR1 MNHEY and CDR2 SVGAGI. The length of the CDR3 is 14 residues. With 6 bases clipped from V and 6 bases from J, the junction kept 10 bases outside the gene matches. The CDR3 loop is CASSRLGQAHGYTF. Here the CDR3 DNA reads TGTGCCAGCAGCCGACTCGGACAGGCCCATGGCTACACCTTC.

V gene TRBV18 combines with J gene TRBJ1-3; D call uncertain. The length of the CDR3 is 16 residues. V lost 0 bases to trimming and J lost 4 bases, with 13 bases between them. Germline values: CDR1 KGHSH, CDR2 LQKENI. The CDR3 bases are TGTGCCAGCTCACCACCCGCTTCTGGTGCCGGAAACACCATATATTTT. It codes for CASSPPASGAGNTIYF.

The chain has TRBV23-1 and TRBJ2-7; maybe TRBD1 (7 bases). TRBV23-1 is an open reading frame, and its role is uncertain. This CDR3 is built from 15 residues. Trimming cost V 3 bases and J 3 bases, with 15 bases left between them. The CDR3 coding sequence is TGCGCCAGCAGTCAGGGAGGCAGGGGGGTCTACGAGCAGTACTTC. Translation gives CASSQGGRGVYEQYF.

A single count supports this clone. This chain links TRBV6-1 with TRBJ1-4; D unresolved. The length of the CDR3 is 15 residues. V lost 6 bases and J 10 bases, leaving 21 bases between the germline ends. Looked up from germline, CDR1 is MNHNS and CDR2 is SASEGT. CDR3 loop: CASSGPPGLSGKLFF. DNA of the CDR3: TGTGCCAGCAGCGGGCCTCCCGGGCTCTCGGGAAAACTGTTTTTT.

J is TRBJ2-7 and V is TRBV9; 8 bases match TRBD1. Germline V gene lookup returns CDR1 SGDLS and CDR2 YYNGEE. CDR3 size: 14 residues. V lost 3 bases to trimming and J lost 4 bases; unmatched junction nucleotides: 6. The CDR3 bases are TGTGCCAGCAGCGACCAGGGGGCAGGGTACGAGCAGTACTTC. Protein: CASSDQGAGYEQYF.

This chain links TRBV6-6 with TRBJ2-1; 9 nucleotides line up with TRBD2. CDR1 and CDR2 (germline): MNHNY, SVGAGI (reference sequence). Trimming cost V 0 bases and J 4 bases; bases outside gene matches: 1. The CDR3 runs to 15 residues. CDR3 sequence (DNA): TGTGCCAGCAGTTACTCTCTAGCGGGATACAATGAGCAGTTCTTC. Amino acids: CASSYSLAGYNEQFF.